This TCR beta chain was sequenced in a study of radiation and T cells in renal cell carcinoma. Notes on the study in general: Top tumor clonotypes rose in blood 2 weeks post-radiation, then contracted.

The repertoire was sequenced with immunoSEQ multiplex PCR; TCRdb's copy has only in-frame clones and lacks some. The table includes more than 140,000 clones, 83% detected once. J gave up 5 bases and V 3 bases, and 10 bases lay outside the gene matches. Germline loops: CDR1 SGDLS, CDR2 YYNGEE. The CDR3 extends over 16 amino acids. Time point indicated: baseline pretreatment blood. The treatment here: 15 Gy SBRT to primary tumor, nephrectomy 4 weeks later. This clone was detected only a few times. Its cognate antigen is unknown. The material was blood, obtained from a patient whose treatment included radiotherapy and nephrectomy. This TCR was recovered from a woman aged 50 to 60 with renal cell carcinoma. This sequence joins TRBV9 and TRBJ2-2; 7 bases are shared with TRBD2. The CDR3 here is CASSASQGLRTGELFF. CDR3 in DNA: TGTGCCAGCAGCGCGAGTCAGGGACTACGGACCGGGGAGCTGTTTTTT.